One and the same sample provided the 5 T cell receptor beta chains below, sequenced in a study of cytomegalovirus exposure and HLA in healthy donors. Primers: 60 Vbeta forward and 13 Jbeta reverse. Assay: immunoSEQ multiplex PCR; the TCRdb copy retains only in-frame clones and omits some. The table has about 130,000 clones, 70% to 90% seen once; the top ten hold roughly 20%. The sample was PBMCs. The receptors derive from a man in his late teens or twenties in good health and CMV-seropositive.

This chain uses TRBV19 with TRBJ2-2; 7 bases fit TRBD1. Germline CDR1 and CDR2: LNHDA and SQIVND (reference sequence). The length of the CDR3 is 14 residues. The V segment lost 7 bases and the J segment 1 base; nucleotides outside the gene matches: 3. DNA for the CDR3: TGTGCCAGTACGGGACAGTGGAACACCGGGGAGCTGTTTTTT. Its protein product is CASTGQWNTGELFF.

The rearrangement joins TRBV11-2 to TRBJ1-1; TRBD1 aligns across 9 bases. The CDR3 length is 18 residues. CDR1 is SGHAT and CDR2 is FQNNGV in the germline V gene. V gave up 1 base and J gave up 4 bases; unmatched junction bases: 13. The CDR3 DNA reads as TGTGCCAGCAGCTTAGGTTTTCCACAGGGGGCGACCGGCACTGAAGCTTTCTTT. Residues: CASSLGFPQGATGTEAFF.

V and J are TRBV6-5 and TRBJ1-1; possibly TRBD1 for D (6 bases). V lost 0 bases to trimming and J lost 5 bases, with 10 bases between them. This CDR3 comprises 14 residues. Germline V gene data show CDR1 as MNHEY and CDR2 as SVGAGI. This CDR3 reads CASSYSQQGTEAFF. The CDR3 DNA follows: TGTGCCAGCAGTTACTCGCAGCAGGGGACTGAAGCTTTCTTT.

The gene calls are TRBV19 and TRBJ2-7; 7 nucleotides align to TRBD1. V lost 6 bases, J lost 2 bases, and 7 bases stayed unmatched. The germline V gene encodes CDR1 LNHDA and CDR2 SQIVND (reference sequence). The CDR3 sequence is 14 residues long. The CDR3, as DNA: TGTGCCAGTAGCAGGGGGAAAGAGGCCTACGAGCAGTACTTC. Translating gives CASSRGKEAYEQYF. The full variable domain, with the rest looked up from reference TRBV19 and TRBJ2-7, is DGGITQSPKYLFRKEGQNVTLSCEQNLNHDAMYWYRQDPGQGLRLIYYSQIVNDFQKGDIAEGYSVSREKKESFPLTVTSAQKNPTAFYLCASSRGKEAYEQYFGPGTRLTVT.

This chain links TRBV5-5 with TRBJ2-1; 12 bases agree with TRBD2. This CDR3 region has 15 residues. The junction had 2 bases not matched to a gene; V was cut back by 0 bases and J by 7 bases. In germline, CDR1 is SGHKS, CDR2 YYEKEE (reference sequence). CDR3: CASSLASGGANEQFF. The CDR3 coding sequence is TGTGCCAGCAGCTTGGCTAGCGGGGGGGCAAATGAGCAGTTCTTC.